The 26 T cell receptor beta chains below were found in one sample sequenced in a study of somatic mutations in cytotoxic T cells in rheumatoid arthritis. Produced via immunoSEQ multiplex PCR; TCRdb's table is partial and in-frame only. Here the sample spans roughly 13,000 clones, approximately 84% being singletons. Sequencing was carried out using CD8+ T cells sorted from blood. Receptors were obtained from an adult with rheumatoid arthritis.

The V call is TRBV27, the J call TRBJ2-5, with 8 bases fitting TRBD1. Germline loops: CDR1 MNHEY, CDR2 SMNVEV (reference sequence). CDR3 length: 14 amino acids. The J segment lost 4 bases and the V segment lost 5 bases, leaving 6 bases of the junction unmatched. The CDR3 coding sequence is TGTGCCAGCAGTCCAACCGGACAGGGAGAGACCCAGTACTTC. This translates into CASSPTGQGETQYF.

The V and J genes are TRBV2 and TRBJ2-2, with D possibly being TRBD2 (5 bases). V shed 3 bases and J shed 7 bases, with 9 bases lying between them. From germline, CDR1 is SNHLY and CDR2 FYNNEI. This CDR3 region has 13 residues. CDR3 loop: CASSERAVGELFF. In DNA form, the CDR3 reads TGTGCCAGCAGTGAGAGGGCAGTCGGGGAGCTGTTTTTT.

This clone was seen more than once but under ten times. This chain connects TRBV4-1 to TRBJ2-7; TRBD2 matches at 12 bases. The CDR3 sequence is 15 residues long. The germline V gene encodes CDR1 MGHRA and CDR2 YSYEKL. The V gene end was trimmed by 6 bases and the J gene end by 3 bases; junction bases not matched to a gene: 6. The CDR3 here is CASRLTSGGNYEQYF. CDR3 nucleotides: TGCGCCAGCAGGCTCACTAGCGGGGGGAACTACGAGCAGTACTTC.

The CDR3 DNA reads as TGTGCCAGCAACCCAGAGGGTTCCTACAATGAGCAGTTCTTC. Translation: CASNPEGSYNEQFF. The chain has TRBV7-9 and TRBJ2-1; the D gene is possibly TRBD2 (5 bases). This CDR3 has 14 residues. CDR1 SEHNR and CDR2 FQNEAQ come from the germline V gene (reference sequence). V was trimmed by 7 bases and J by 1 base, leaving 11 bases between them.

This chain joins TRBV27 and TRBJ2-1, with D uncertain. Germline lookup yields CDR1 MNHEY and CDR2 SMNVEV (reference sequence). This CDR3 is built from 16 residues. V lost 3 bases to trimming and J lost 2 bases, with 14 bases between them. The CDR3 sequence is CASSFRFDRAYNEQFF. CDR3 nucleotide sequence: TGTGCCAGCAGTTTCCGTTTTGACCGGGCCTACAATGAGCAGTTCTTC.

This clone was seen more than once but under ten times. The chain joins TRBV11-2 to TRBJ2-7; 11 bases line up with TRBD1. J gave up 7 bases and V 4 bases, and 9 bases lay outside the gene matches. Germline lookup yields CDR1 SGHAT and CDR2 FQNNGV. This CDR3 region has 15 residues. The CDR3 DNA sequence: TGTGCCAGCAGCTCCCGGGAGGACAGGGGGCAAGAGCAGTACTTC. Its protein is CASSSREDRGQEQYF. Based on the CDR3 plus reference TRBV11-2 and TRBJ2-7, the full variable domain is EAGVAQSPRYKIIEKRQSVAFWCNPISGHATLYWYQQILGQGPKLLIQFQNNGVVDDSQLPKDRFSAERLKGVDSTLKIQPAKLEDSAVYLCASSSREDRGQEQYFGPGTRLTVT.

CDR3 region: CASGLPGGLAVRGSYNEQFF. Written as DNA, the CDR3 is TGTGCTAGTGGTTTGCCAGGAGGCTTAGCGGTGAGGGGCTCCTACAATGAGCAGTTCTTC. The chain couples TRBV12-5 to TRBJ2-1, with D perhaps matching TRBD2 (6 bases). Germline V gives CDR1 LGHNT, CDR2 FRNRAP. Trimming shortened V by 2 bases and J by 0 bases, and 23 bases separated the two germline ends. The CDR3 runs to 20 residues.

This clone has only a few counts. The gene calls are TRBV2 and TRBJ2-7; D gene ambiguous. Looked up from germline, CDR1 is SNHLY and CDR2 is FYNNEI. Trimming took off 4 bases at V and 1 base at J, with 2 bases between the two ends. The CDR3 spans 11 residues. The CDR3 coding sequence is TGTGCCAGCAGTGTATCCTACGAGCAGTACTTC. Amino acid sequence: CASSVSYEQYF.

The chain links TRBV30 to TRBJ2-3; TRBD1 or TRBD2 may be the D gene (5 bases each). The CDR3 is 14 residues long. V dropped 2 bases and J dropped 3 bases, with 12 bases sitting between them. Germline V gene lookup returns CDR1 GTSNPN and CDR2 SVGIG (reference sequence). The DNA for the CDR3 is TGTGCCTGGAGTTCAGGGAGAGGAACAGATACGCAGTATTTT. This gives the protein CAWSSGRGTDTQYF.

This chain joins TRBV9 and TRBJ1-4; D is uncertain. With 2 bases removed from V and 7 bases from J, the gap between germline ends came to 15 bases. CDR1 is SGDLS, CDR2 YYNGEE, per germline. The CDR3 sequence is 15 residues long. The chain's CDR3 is CASSVDGSLIEKLFF. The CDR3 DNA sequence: TGTGCCAGCAGCGTTGATGGCTCCCTAATTGAAAAACTGTTTTTT.

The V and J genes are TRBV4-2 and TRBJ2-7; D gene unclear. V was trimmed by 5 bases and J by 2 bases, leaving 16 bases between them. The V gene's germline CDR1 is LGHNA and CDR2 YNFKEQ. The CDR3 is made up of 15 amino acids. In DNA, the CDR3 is TGTGCCAGCAGCTTAGACCACCTTCTCCCCTACGAGCAGTACTTC. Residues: CASSLDHLLPYEQYF.

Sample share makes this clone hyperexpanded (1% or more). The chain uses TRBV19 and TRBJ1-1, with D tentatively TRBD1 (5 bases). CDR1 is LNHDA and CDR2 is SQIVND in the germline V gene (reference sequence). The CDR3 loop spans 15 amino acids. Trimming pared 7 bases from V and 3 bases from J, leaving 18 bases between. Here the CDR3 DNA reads TGTGCCAGTAATGAGGGGTTTGTTCGGGACACTGAAGCTTTCTTT. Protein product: CASNEGFVRDTEAFF.

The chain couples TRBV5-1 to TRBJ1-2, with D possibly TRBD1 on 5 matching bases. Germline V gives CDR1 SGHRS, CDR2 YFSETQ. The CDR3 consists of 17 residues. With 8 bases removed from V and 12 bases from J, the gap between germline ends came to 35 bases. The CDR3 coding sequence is TGCGCCAGAAGGGACGGGGGTCCTCCCTCACTCCATGTCGACGACACCTTC. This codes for CARRDGGPPSLHVDDTF.

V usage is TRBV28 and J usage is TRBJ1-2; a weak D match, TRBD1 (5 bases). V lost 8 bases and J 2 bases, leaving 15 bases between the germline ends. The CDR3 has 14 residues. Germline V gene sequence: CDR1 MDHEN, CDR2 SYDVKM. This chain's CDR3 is CASEPGEGNYGYTF. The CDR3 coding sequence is TGTGCCAGCGAACCCGGAGAGGGGAACTATGGCTACACCTTC.

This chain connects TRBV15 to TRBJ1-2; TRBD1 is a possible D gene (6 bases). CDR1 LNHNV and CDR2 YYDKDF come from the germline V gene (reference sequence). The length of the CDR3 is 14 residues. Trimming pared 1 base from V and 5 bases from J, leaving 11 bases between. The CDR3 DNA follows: TGTGCCACCAGCAGAGGGACAGAAAGATATGGCTACACCTTC. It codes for CATSRGTERYGYTF.

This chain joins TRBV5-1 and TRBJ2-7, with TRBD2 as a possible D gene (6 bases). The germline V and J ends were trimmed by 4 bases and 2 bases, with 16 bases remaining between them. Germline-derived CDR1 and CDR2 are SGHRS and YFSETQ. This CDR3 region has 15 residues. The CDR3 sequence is CASSAGPSQTYEQYF. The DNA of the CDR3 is TGCGCCAGCAGCGCGGGACCGTCACAGACCTACGAGCAGTACTTC.

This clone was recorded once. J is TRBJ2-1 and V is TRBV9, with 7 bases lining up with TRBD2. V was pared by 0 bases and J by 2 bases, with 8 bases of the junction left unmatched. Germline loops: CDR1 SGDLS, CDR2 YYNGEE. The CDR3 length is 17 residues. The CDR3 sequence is CASSVDDTAGAYNEQFF. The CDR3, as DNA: TGTGCCAGCAGCGTAGACGATACGGCGGGGGCCTACAATGAGCAGTTCTTC.

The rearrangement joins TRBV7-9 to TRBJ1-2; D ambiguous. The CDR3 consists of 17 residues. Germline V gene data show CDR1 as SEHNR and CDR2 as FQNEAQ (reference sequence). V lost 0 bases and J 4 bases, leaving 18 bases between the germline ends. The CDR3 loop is CASSLAPSAALVYGYTF. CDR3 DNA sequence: TGTGCCAGCAGCTTAGCGCCCTCGGCAGCTCTAGTCTATGGCTACACCTTC.

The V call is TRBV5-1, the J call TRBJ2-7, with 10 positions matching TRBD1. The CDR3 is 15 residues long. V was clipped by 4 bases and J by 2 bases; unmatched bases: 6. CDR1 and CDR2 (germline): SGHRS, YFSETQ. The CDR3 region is CASSPGQGLTYEQYF. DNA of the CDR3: TGCGCCAGCAGCCCGGGACAGGGGCTCACCTACGAGCAGTACTTC.

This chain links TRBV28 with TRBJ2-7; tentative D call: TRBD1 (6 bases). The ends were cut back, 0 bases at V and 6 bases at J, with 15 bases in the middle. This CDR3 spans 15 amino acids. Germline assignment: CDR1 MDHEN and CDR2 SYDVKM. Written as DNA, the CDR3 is TGTGCCAGCAGTTTATGGGTGGGGGCTGTGGGCGAGCAGTACTTC. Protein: CASSLWVGAVGEQYF. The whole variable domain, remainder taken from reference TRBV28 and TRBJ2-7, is DVKVTQSSRYLVKRTGEKVFLECVQDMDHENMFWYRQDPGLGLRLIYFSYDVKMKEKGDIPEGYSVSREKKERFSLILESASTNQTSMYLCASSLWVGAVGEQYFGPGTRLTVT.

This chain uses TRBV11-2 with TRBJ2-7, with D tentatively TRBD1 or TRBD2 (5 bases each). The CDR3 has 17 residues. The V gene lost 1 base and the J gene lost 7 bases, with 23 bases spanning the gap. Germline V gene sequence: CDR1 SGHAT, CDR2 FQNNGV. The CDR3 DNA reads TGTGCCAGCAGCTTAGCCTTTGGGGCTTCCGGGGCTCAGGAGCAGTACTTC. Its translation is CASSLAFGASGAQEQYF.

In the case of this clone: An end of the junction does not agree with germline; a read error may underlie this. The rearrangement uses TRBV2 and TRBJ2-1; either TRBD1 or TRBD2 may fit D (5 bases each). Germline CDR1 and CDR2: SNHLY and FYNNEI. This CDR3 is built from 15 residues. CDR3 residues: CASSEGAGPYNEQFF. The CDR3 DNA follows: TGTGCCAGCAGCGAAGGGGCGGGCCCCTACAATGAGCAGTTCTTC.

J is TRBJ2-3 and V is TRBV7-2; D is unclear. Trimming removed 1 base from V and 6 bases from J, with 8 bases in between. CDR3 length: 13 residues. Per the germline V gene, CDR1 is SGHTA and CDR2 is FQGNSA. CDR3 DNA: TGTGCCAGCAGCTTAGAGGCCCCCGATACGCAGTATTTT. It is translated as CASSLEAPDTQYF.

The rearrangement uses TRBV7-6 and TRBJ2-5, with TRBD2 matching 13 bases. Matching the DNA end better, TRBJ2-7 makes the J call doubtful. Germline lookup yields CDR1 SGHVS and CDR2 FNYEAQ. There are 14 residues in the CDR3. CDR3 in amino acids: CASSPRLAGGEQYF. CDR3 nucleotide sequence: TGTGCCAGCAGCCCTCGACTAGCGGGAGGCGAGCAGTACTTC.

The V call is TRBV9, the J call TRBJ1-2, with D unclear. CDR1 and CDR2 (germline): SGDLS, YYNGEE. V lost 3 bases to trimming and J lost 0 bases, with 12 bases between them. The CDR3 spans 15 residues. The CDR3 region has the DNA TGTGCCAGCAGCGCCGGGAGCACCTCTAACTATGGCTACACCTTC. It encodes CASSAGSTSNYGYTF.

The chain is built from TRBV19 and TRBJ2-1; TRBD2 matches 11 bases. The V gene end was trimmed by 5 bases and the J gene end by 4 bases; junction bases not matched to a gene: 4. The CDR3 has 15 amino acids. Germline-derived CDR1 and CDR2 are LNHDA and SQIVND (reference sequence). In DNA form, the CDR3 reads TGTGCCAGTAGTGCGGCTAGCGGGAGGTACAATGAGCAGTTCTTC. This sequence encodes CASSAASGRYNEQFF.